The TCR beta chain under discussion was sequenced for a study of T cell responses to AZD1222 COVID-19 vaccine. Study results and limitations: Elevations in Spike-specific TCR breadth and depth followed administration of two AZD1222 doses.

Only in-frame clones appear in the TCRdb table, and some are missing; sequencing was by immunoSEQ multiplex PCR. Among approximately 100,000 clones listed, approximately 86% were seen once. On this clone: Its antigen is as yet unknown.

The sample consisted of peripheral blood, taken 28 days after the second dose of the MenACWY control vaccine. This TCR was recovered from an adult who received the MenACWY meningococcal vaccine as a control.

CDR3 protein: CSASEGGEETQYF. In DNA, the CDR3 is TGCAGTGCTAGTGAGGGAGGGGAGGAGACCCAGTACTTC. The V call is TRBV20-1, the J call TRBJ2-5, with TRBD2 matching 7 bases. The CDR3 has 13 amino acids. Trimming cost V 3 bases and J 5 bases; bases outside gene matches: 6. CDR1 is DFQATT, CDR2 SNEGSKA, per germline (reference sequence).